The T cell receptor beta chain described here comes from a study of T cell responses to AZD1222 COVID-19 vaccine. Measured with immunoSEQ multiplex PCR; TCRdb has only the in-frame clones, and not every one. The profile covers under 150,000 clones, with approximately 91% appearing a single time and about 1.9% taken by the ten largest. Study observations and caveats: Sampled repertoires all dated from after the peak T cell response. The donors showed a predominance of white British ancestry and of females, with possible underestimation of clonal diversity. Elevations in Spike-specific TCR breadth and depth followed administration of two AZD1222 doses.

Combined were second doses at about 4 or about 12 weeks. The CDR3 loop spans 12 amino acids. V lost 5 bases and J lost 8, with 12 bases in between. CDR1 and CDR2 (germline): SGHVS, FQNEAQ. Regarding this clone: What it recognizes is unknown.

The source of this sequence is an adult who received the AZD1222 COVID-19 vaccine. The J gene is TRBJ1-2, the V gene TRBV7-8; D not certain. The material was peripheral blood, obtained 28 days after the second AZD1222 dose. The CDR3 is CASSRGPGGYTF. The CDR3 DNA is TGTGCCAGCAGCCGAGGACCTGGAGGCTACACCTTC.